The 31 T cell receptor delta chains in this list originate from one sample, sequenced in a study of DNA immune sequencing with unique molecular identifiers (TCRdb year 2020). The library was built by means of multiplex PCR. The reads were generated on an Illumina MiniSeq. A 32-plex assay with primers for all 8 TRDV and 4 TRDJ genes covering the CDR3 was used to amplify genomic DNA. A 12-nucleotide UMI was added during around 3 barcoding PCR cycles, followed by a second PCR with Illumina adapter primers. In TCRdb, clones were called once more from the public reads by CATT, and rows of identical DNA were later combined. The sample table lists about 890 delta-chain clones, under 35% of them with a count of one. 60% to 80% of the sample is taken by the ten largest. Sequencing input: gamma-delta T cells from PBMCs. The receptors derive from a human donor in good health.

This clone is termed medium-sized (0.01 to 0.1%). This chain uses TRDV2 with TRDJ1; 10 positions agree with TRDD3. J was trimmed by 3 bases and V by 4 bases; bases with no gene match: 10. Germline assignment: CDR1 GEAIGNYY and CDR2 EKD. This CDR3 contains 16 residues. This CDR3 is CACDGMGDTRADKLIF. DNA of the CDR3: TGTGCCTGTGATGGGATGGGGGATACAAGGGCCGATAAACTCATCTTT.

This clone appeared once. The amino acid sequence in TCRdb belongs to a much larger clone and departs from this DNA's translation at residue 10, likely a sequencing read error; the sequence shown is translated from the DNA. The chain employs TRDV1 and TRDJ1; a possible D gene is TRDD3 (5 bases). The V and J ends lost 0 bases and 3 bases respectively, with 23 bases between them. Germline V gives CDR1 TSWWSYY, CDR2 QGS. The CDR3 has 19 amino acids. The CDR3 nucleotides are TGTGCTCTTGGGGAACTTCCCTCCCCGGTGGGATCTCGGGCCGATAAACTCATCTTT. As protein: CALGELPSPVGSRADKLIF.

On this clone: This probably arose from a read error, given a far larger clone one base away. Other DNA sequences of this sample code for an identical CDR3. In DNA form, the CDR3 reads TGTGCCTGTGACGGCCTGGGCGGCTCATACACCGATAAACTCATCTTT. Amino acids: CACDGLGGSYTDKLIF. The chain has TRDV2 and TRDJ1; D possibly corresponds to TRDD3 (5 bases). From germline, CDR1 is GEAIGNYY and CDR2 EKD. The CDR3 sequence is 16 residues long. The V gene lost 3 bases and the J gene lost 0 bases, with 16 bases spanning the gap.

As regards this clone: TCRdb records a much larger clone's protein for this DNA, with a difference at residue 13 that likely arises from a read error; the protein given is the translation of the DNA. This chain connects TRDV1 to TRDJ1, with 12 bases aligning to TRDD3. Germline V lookup: CDR1 TSWWSYY, CDR2 QGS. This CDR3 spans 26 amino acids. V shed 5 bases and J 1 base; nucleotides not matched to a gene: 35. The CDR3 loop reads CALGHGECLLLLTTGGYKFSTDKLIF. The CDR3 nucleotides are TGTGCTCTTGGGCATGGAGAGTGCCTTCTTCTGCTAACTACTGGGGGATACAAATTCTCCACCGATAAACTCATCTTT.

As for this clone: Since a far larger clone is one base different, this is likely a read error. The V gene is TRDV1, the J gene TRDJ1; TRDD3 aligns across 8 bases. Germline CDR1 and CDR2: TSWWSYY and QGS. This CDR3 spans 23 amino acids. Trimming removed 4 bases from V and 0 bases from J; junction bases left unmatched: 28. In DNA form, the CDR3 reads TGTGCTCTTGGGGGGTCGCGGGGCTATCGGGGATACTCGGGGACTAAGTACACCGATAAACTCATCTTT. The encoded protein is CALGGSRGYRGYSGTKYTDKLIF.

The rearrangement joins TRDV2 to TRDJ1; possibly TRDD3 for D (5 bases). The CDR3 covers 14 residues. V lost 0 bases, J lost 7 bases, and 14 bases lay in between. Germline assignment: CDR1 GEAIGNYY and CDR2 EKD. The CDR3 region is CACDTVGNTGKLIF. Written as DNA, the CDR3 is TGTGCCTGTGACACCGTGGGGAATACTGGTAAACTCATCTTT.

This clone was detected only a few times. A far larger clone is one base from this, pointing to a likely read error. The chain joins TRDV2 to TRDJ1; TRDD3 matches 10 bases. Germline assignment: CDR1 GEAIGNYY and CDR2 EKD. The CDR3 covers 18 residues. The CDR3: CACNTVGLGDMRTDKLIF. The CDR3 DNA sequence: TGTGCCTGTAACACCGTAGGTCTGGGGGATATGAGGACCGATAAACTCATCTTT.

On this clone: This DNA's translation differs at residue 6 from TCRdb's protein, which comes from a much larger clone; a read error is likely, and the protein shown is translated from the DNA. The rearrangement links TRDV1 to TRDJ1; 11 nucleotides align to TRDD3. The trim removed 2 bases at V and 3 bases at J, leaving 14 bases unmatched. This CDR3 has 19 amino acids. Germline V gives CDR1 TSWWSYY, CDR2 QGS. CDR3 sequence: CALGEILVLGDSDADKLIF. CDR3 nucleotide sequence: TGTGCTCTTGGGGAAATCCTAGTACTGGGGGATAGTGACGCCGATAAACTCATCTTT.

Judged by abundance, this clone is medium-sized. V and J are TRDV2 and TRDJ1, with 10 bases lining up with TRDD3. Germline V gene sequence: CDR1 GEAIGNYY, CDR2 EKD. J lost 9 bases, V lost 4 bases, and 25 bases had no gene match. The CDR3 sequence is 19 residues long. In nucleotides, the CDR3 is TGTGCCTGTGATAACGTTCTATTACTGGGGGATTTGGCCCCGCGGGAACTCATCTTT. This codes for CACDNVLLLGDLAPRELIF.

As to this clone: This is likely an artifact of a read error, given a far larger clone one base away. Additional DNA sequences in this sample encode the identical CDR3. CDR3 sequence (DNA): TGTGCTCTAGGGCATGGAGAGTGCCTTCTTCTGCTAGCTACTGGGGGATACAAATTCTCCACCGATAAACTCATCTTT. Protein sequence: CALGHGECLLLLATGGYKFSTDKLIF. The V gene is TRDV1, the J gene TRDJ1, with 12 bases lining up with TRDD3. Germline values: CDR1 TSWWSYY, CDR2 QGS. V was pared by 9 bases and J by 1 base, with 39 bases of the junction left unmatched. This CDR3 is built from 26 residues.

Worth noting for this clone: The amino acid sequence in TCRdb belongs to a much larger clone and departs from this DNA's translation at residue 10, likely a sequencing read error; the sequence shown is translated from the DNA. This chain joins TRDV1 and TRDJ1; TRDD3 aligns across 9 bases. Germline V CDR1 and CDR2: TSWWSYY, QGS. V lost 4 bases and J lost 0; bases outside the gene matches: 27. This CDR3 contains 23 residues. In nucleotides, the CDR3 is TGTGCTCTTGGGGGGTCGCGGGGCTATTGGGGATACGCGGGGACTAAGTACACCGATAAACTCATCTTT. This codes for CALGGSRGYWGYAGTKYTDKLIF.

This clone was counted only a few times. The TCRdb protein comes from a much larger clone and disagrees with this DNA's translation at residue 5, likely due to a read error; the protein given here is derived from the DNA. This rearrangement joins TRDV2 to TRDJ1; D not certain. This CDR3 is built from 14 residues. Germline V CDR1 and CDR2: GEAIGNYY, EKD. The V end was cut by 3 bases, the J end by 9 bases, with 19 bases between. Here the CDR3 DNA reads TGTGCCTGTGACGCTGTAGAGGTCAGGCGGGAACTCATCTTT. This gives the protein CACDAVEVRRELIF.

This clone was picked up one time. TCRdb pairs this DNA with a much larger clone's protein that differs at residue 16, likely a read error; the protein shown was translated from the DNA. The rearrangement joins TRDV3 to TRDJ1, with D unresolved. Germline loops: CDR1 TVYSNPD, CDR2 GDNSRS (reference sequence). The CDR3 runs 20 residues. Here the CDR3 reads CAFCTPSRFGHLKYTYKLIF. CDR3 sequence (DNA): TGTGCCTTTTGCACCCCCTCTCGGTTTGGGCACCTCAAGTACACCTATAAACTCATCTTT.

This clone came up a few times. It differs at one base from a far larger clone, so likely a read error. The gene calls are TRDV1 and TRDJ1, with D perhaps TRDD3 (6 bases). Germline V gene sequence: CDR1 TSWWSYY, CDR2 QGS. This CDR3 spans 24 amino acids. V lost 0 bases and J 0 bases, leaving 35 bases between the germline ends. CDR3 region: CALGELSRGHPLGNRGRYTDKLIF. In DNA, the CDR3 is TGTGCTCTTGGGGAACTGTCTAGAGGTCACCCGCTGGGGAATCGAGGAAGGTACACCGATAAACTCATCTTT.

As regards this clone: This may be a read error, as it is one base from a much larger clone. The chain links TRDV2 to TRDJ3; 11 nucleotides agree with TRDD3. The germline V gene encodes CDR1 GEAIGNYY and CDR2 EKD. There are 21 residues in the CDR3. CDR3 sequence (DNA): TGTGCCTGTGACTCCTCTCCTGGGGGATACCCTATCACCTGGGACACCCGACAGTTGTTTTTC. Protein product: CACDSSPGGYPITWDTRQLFF.

On this clone: TCRdb attributes to this sequence the protein of a much larger clone, which differs from the DNA translation at residue 18; a read error is likely, and the protein displayed is translated from the DNA. The chain has TRDV1 and TRDJ1, with TRDD3 matching 13 bases. After removal of 5 bases from V and 1 base from J, the junction contained 34 bases not matched to a gene. CDR3 size: 26 residues. Germline lookup yields CDR1 TSWWSYY and CDR2 QGS. The CDR3 is CALGHGECLLLLATGGYEFSTDKLIF. The DNA for the CDR3 is TGTGCTCTTGGGCATGGAGAGTGCCTTCTTCTGCTAGCTACTGGGGGATACGAATTCTCCACCGATAAACTCATCTTT.

Points on this clone: This is likely an artifact of a read error, given a far larger clone one base away. Additional DNA sequences in this sample encode the identical CDR3. The chain joins TRDV2 to TRDJ1; D perhaps matches TRDD3 (6 bases). CDR1 and CDR2 from the germline V gene are GEAIGNYY and EKD. This CDR3 is built from 16 residues. Deletions cut 3 bases from V and 0 bases from J, with 16 bases between. The CDR3 loop reads CACDGLGGSYTDKLIF. The CDR3 DNA reads TGTGCCTGTGACGGCTTGGGGGGCTCATACACCGATAAACTCATCTTT.

Comment on this clone: A far larger clone is off by one base, so a read error is likely. The chain joins TRDV1 to TRDJ1; tentative D call: TRDD3 (6 bases). The V gene lost 1 base and the J gene lost 4 bases, with 43 bases spanning the gap. CDR1 and CDR2 from the germline V gene are TSWWSYY and QGS. CDR3 length equals 25 residues. CDR3 bases: TGTGCTCTTGGGGAACCCAACCCATTCCCCCTCCTGTTTTCCTCCCTATGGATACTACTCGATAAACTCATCTTT. Its translation is CALGEPNPFPLLFSSLWILLDKLIF.

As for this clone: This likely stems from a read error, as it lies one base from a far larger clone. V and J are TRDV3 and TRDJ1, with 8 bases identical to TRDD3. The J segment lost 0 bases and the V segment lost 4 bases, leaving 19 bases of the junction unmatched. This CDR3 is 18 amino acids long. Germline V CDR1 and CDR2: TVYSNPD, GDNSRS (reference sequence). The CDR3 sequence: CASEGTGVLGADTDKLIF. CDR3 coding DNA: TGTGCCTCTGAGGGGACGGGTGTACTGGGGGCCGACACCGATAAACTCATCTTT.

To note about this clone: This likely came from a read error, as a far larger clone is one base away. This same CDR3 is encoded by further DNA sequences in the sample. The rearrangement joins TRDV3 to TRDJ2; no clear D. The germline V gene encodes CDR1 TVYSNPD and CDR2 GDNSRS (reference sequence). The CDR3 has 14 residues. CDR3 in DNA: TGTGCTTTTTCCCCGCCCCTTTTGACAGCACAACTCTTCTTT. Protein sequence: CAFSPPLLTAQLFF.

With regard to this clone: The likely explanation is a read error, given a far larger clone one base away. The sample contains more than one DNA sequence encoding this CDR3. The rearrangement uses TRDV1 and TRDJ1; possibly TRDD3 for D (8 bases). The CDR3 extends over 23 amino acids. The germline gives CDR1 TSWWSYY, CDR2 QGS. The CDR3 sequence is CALGSPSLPLYWGLALYTDKLIF. The CDR3 DNA is TGCGCTCTTGGGTCCCCTTCCCTTCCTCTCTACTGGGGGCTCGCCTTGTACACCGATAAACTCATCTTT.

This clone came up a few times. The protein TCRdb gives is from a much larger clone and does not agree with this DNA's translation at residue 9, likely a read error; the protein shown here comes from the DNA. This CDR3 reads CACDTVEVGRELIF. CDR3 DNA: TGTGCCTGTGACACTGTAGAGGTCGGGCGGGAACTCATCTTT. The chain has TRDV2 and TRDJ1; no reliable D call. Trimming left V 1 base short and J 9 bases short, with 17 bases between. CDR1 and CDR2 from the germline V gene are GEAIGNYY and EKD. CDR3 length: 14 residues.

Note on this clone: A read error is likely here: a far larger clone is one base away. The chain combines TRDV2 with TRDJ1; 8 bases map to TRDD3. This CDR3 contains 20 residues. J was trimmed by 8 bases and V by 1 base; bases with no gene match: 26. Germline assignment: CDR1 GEAIGNYY and CDR2 EKD. The CDR3 loop reads CACDTLTAGGHGGPNEKLIF. The CDR3 DNA is TGTGCCTGTGACACGTTGACCGCTGGGGGACACGGAGGGCCCAACGAAAAACTCATCTTT.

In the case of this clone: A read error is likely here: a far larger clone is one base away. This rearrangement joins TRDV2 to TRDJ1; 8 bases map to TRDD3. The V and J ends lost 8 bases and 0 bases, in that order; junction bases with no gene match: 25. The length of the CDR3 is 20 residues. Germline V gives CDR1 GEAIGNYY, CDR2 EKD. DNA for the CDR3: TGTGCCTTCCCACCTACAATTACTGGGGGGACTACCCTTAACACCGATAAACTCATCTTT. Amino acids: CAFPPTITGGTTLNTDKLIF.

This clone was found a few times. A far larger clone is off by one base, so a read error is likely. This chain uses TRDV2 with TRDJ1; 7 nucleotides align to TRDD3. The CDR3 is made up of 17 amino acids. Germline V gene lookup returns CDR1 GEAIGNYY and CDR2 EKD. The junction had 12 bases not matched to a gene; V was cut back by 3 bases and J by 0 bases. The CDR3 DNA sequence: TGTGCCTGTGACGTACTGGGGTATTTCGCGTACACCGATAAACTCATCTTT. This gives the protein CACDVLGYFAYTDKLIF.

This clone was seen a few times. Only one base separates this from a far larger clonotype, so it likely reflects a read error. CDR3 nucleotide sequence: TGTGCCTATGACACTGTAGAGGTCAGGCGGGAACTCATCTTT. Translating gives CAYDTVEVRRELIF. The V and J genes are TRDV2 and TRDJ1, with D hard to call. Germline V gene lookup returns CDR1 GEAIGNYY and CDR2 EKD. This CDR3 is built from 14 residues.

This clone was seen a handful of times. This chain connects TRDV2 to TRDJ1; 9 nucleotides line up with TRDD3. V was clipped by 1 base and J by 4 bases; unmatched bases: 6. CDR1 is GEAIGNYY and CDR2 is EKD in the germline V gene. The CDR3 length is 15 residues. CDR3 sequence reads: CACDTLGEEHDKLIF. CDR3 nucleotide sequence: TGTGCCTGTGACACACTGGGGGAAGAACACGATAAACTCATCTTT.

Remarks on this clone: The protein that TCRdb holds for this DNA derives from a much larger clone and differs from the translated DNA at residue 17, which likely indicates a read error; the protein shown here is translated from the DNA. The chain links TRDV1 to TRDJ1, with 10 bases identical to TRDD3. Germline assignment: CDR1 TSWWSYY and CDR2 QGS. The V gene end was trimmed by 5 bases and the J gene end by 1 base; junction bases not matched to a gene: 37. This CDR3 contains 26 residues. CDR3 bases: TGTGCTCTTGGGCATGGAGAGTGCCTTCTTCTGCTAGCTACTGGGGGATTCAAATTCTCCACCGATAAACTCATCTTT. Encoded protein: CALGHGECLLLLATGGFKFSTDKLIF.

About this clone: A far larger clone is a single base away, which makes a read error likely. Other DNA sequences from this sample encode an identical CDR3 as well. This chain uses TRDV2 with TRDJ1; D is undetermined. Germline V gene lookup returns CDR1 GEAIGNYY and CDR2 EKD. The V end was cut by 1 base, the J end by 9 bases, with 17 bases between. The CDR3 contains 14 residues. The CDR3 is CACDTVEVRRELIF. DNA for the CDR3: TGTGCCTGTGACACTGTAGAGGTAAGGCGGGAACTCATCTTT.

About this clone itself: A clone one base away is much larger, so this may be a read error. The V call is TRDV2, the J call TRDJ3; TRDD3 matches 13 bases. Germline V gene sequence: CDR1 GEAIGNYY, CDR2 EKD. The CDR3 covers 20 residues. CDR3 loop: CACDTVLGDTQTWDTRHMFF. In DNA form, the CDR3 reads TGTGCCTGTGACACAGTACTGGGGGATACGCAGACCTGGGACACCCGACATATGTTTTTC.

A remark on this clone: A far larger clone lies a single base away; this is likely a read error. The same CDR3 is also encoded by other DNA sequences in this sample. This chain joins TRDV1 and TRDJ1; 12 nucleotides agree with TRDD3. Germline V gives CDR1 TSWWSYY, CDR2 QGS. The CDR3 length is 23 residues. CDR3 nucleotide sequence: TGTGCTCTTGGGGTCCGCCCCTTCCTACGATTAATGTACTGGGGGATACACACCGATAAGCTCATCTTT. It codes for CALGVRPFLRLMYWGIHTDKLIF.